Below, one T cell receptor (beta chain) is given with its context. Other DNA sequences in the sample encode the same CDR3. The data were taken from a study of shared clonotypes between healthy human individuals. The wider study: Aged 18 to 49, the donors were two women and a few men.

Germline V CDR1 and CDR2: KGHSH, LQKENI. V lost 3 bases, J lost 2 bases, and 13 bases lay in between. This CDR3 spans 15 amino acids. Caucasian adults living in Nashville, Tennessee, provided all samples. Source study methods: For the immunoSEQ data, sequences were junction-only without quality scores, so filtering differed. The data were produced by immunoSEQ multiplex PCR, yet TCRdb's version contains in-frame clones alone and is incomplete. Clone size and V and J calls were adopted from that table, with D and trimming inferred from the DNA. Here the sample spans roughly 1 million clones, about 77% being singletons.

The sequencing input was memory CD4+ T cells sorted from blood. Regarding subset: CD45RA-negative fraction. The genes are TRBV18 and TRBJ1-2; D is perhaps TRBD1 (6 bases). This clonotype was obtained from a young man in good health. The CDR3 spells CASSPGAGVNYGYTF. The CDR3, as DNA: TGTGCCAGCTCACCGGGGGCAGGAGTAAACTATGGCTACACCTTC.